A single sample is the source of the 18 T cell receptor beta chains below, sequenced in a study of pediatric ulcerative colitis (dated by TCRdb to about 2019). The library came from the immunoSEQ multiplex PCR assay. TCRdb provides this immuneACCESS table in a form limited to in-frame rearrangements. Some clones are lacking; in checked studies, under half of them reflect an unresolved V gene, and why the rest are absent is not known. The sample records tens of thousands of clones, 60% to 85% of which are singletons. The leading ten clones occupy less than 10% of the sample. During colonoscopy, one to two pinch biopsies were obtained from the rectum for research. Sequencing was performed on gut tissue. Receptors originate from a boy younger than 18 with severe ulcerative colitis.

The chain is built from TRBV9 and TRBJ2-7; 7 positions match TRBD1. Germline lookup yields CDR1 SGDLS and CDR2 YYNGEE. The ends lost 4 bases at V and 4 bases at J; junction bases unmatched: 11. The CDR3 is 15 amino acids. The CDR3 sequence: CASSLEWGQLYEQYF. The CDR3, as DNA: TGTGCCAGCAGCCTAGAATGGGGACAGCTATACGAGCAGTACTTC.

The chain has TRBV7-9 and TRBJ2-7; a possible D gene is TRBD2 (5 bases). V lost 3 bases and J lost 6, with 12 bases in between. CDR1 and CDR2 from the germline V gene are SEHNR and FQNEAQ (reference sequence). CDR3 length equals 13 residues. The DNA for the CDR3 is TGTGCCAGCAGCTTCCGGGATCAGGTCGAGCAGTACTTC. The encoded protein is CASSFRDQVEQYF.

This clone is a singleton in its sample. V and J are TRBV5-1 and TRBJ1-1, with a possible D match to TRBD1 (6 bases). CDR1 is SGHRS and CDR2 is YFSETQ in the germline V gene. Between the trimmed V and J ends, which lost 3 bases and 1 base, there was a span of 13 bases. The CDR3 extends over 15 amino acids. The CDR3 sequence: CASSSGTSENTEAFF. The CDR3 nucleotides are TGCGCCAGCAGCTCCGGGACATCTGAGAACACTGAAGCTTTCTTT. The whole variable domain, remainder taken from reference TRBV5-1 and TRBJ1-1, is KAGVTQTPRYLIKTRGQQVTLSCSPISGHRSVSWYQQTPGQGLQFLFEYFSETQRNKGNFPGRFSGRQFSNSRSEMNVSTLELGDSALYLCASSSGTSENTEAFFGQGTRLTVV.

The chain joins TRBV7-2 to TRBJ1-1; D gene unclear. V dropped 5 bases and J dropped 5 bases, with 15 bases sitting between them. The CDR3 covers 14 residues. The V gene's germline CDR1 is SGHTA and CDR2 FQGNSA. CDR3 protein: CASSPQGVGTEAFF. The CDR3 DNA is TGTGCCAGCAGCCCGCAAGGAGTCGGGACTGAAGCTTTCTTT. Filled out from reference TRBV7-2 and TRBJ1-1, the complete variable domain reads GAGVSQSPSNKVTEKGKDVELRCDPISGHTALYWYRQSLGQGLEFLIYFQGNSAPDKSGLPSDRFSAERTGGSVSTLTIQRTQQEDSAVYLCASSPQGVGTEAFFGQGTRLTVV.

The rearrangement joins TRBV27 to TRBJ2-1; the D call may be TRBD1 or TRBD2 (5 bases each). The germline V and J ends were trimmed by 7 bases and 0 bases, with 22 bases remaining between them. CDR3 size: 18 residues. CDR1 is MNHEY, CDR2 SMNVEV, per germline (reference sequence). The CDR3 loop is CASTFIGTAQSSYNEQFF. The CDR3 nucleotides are TGTGCCAGCACCTTTATCGGGACGGCTCAAAGCTCCTACAATGAGCAGTTCTTC.

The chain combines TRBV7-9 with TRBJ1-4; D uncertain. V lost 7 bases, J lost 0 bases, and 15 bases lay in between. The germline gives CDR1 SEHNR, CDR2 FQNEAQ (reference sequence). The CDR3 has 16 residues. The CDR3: CASTRIWGTTNEKLFF. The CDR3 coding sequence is TGTGCCAGCACCCGAATTTGGGGAACAACTAATGAAAAACTGTTTTTT. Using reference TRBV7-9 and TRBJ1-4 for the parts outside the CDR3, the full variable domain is DTGVSQNPRHKITKRGQNVTFRCDPISEHNRLYWYRQTLGQGPEFLTYFQNEAQLEKSRLLSDRFSAERPKGSFSTLEIQRTEQGDSAMYLCASTRIWGTTNEKLFFGSGTQLSVL.

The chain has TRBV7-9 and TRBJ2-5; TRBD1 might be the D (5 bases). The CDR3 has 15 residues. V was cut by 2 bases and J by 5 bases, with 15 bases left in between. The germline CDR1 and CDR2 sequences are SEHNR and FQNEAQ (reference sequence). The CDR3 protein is CASSLFINRFETQYF. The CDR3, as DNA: TGTGCCAGCAGCTTATTTATTAACAGGTTTGAGACCCAGTACTTC. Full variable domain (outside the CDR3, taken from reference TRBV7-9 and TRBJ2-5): DTGVSQNPRHKITKRGQNVTFRCDPISEHNRLYWYRQTLGQGPEFLTYFQNEAQLEKSRLLSDRFSAERPKGSFSTLEIQRTEQGDSAMYLCASSLFINRFETQYFGPGTRLLVL.

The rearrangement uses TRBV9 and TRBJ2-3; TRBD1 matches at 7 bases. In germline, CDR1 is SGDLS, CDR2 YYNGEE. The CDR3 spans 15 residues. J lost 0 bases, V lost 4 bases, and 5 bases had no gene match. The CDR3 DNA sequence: TGTGCCAGCAGCTTGTTACAGGGGAGCACAGATACGCAGTATTTT. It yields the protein CASSLLQGSTDTQYF.

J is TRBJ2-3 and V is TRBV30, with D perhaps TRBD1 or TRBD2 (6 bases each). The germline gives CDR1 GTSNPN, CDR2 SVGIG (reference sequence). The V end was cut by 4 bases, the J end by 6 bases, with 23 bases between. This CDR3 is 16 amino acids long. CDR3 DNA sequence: TGTGCCTGGATCGGGCGTAGGGGGGCTCGCGAGGATACGCAGTATTTT. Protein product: CAWIGRRGAREDTQYF.

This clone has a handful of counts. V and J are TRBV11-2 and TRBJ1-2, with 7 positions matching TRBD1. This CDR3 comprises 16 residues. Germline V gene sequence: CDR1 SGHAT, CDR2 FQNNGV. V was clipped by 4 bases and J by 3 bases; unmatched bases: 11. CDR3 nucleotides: TGTGCCAGCAGCTCAACCGTAGGGACAGCCTACTATGGCTACACCTTC. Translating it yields CASSSTVGTAYYGYTF.

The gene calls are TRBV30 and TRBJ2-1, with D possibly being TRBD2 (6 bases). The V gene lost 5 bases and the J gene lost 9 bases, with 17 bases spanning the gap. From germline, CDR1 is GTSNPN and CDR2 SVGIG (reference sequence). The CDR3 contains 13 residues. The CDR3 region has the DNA TGTGCCTGGGGGCTCTCGTGGGGAGGTGAGCAGTTCTTC. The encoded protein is CAWGLSWGGEQFF. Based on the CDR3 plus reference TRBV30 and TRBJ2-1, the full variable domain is SQTIHQWPATLVQPVGSPLSLECTVEGTSNPNLYWYRQAAGRGLQLLFYSVGIGQISSEVPQNLSASRPQDRQFILSSKKLLLSDSGFYLCAWGLSWGGEQFFGPGTRLTVL.

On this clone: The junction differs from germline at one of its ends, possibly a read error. The CDR3 spells CASSAVDPGTVFNF. In nucleotides, the CDR3 is TGTGCCAGCAGCGCGGTTGATCCCGGGACCGTCTTTAACTTC. The chain has TRBV5-4 and TRBJ2-7; either TRBD1 or TRBD2 may supply D (5 bases each). This CDR3 contains 14 residues. Germline-derived CDR1 and CDR2 are SGHNT and YYREEE (reference sequence).

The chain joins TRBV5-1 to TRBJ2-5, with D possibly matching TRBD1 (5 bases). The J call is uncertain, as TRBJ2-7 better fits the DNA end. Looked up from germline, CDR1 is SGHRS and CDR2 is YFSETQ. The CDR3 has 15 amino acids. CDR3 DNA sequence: TGCGCCAGCAGCTTGGCCGTGTGGCAGGGATACGAGCAGTACTTC. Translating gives CASSLAVWQGYEQYF.

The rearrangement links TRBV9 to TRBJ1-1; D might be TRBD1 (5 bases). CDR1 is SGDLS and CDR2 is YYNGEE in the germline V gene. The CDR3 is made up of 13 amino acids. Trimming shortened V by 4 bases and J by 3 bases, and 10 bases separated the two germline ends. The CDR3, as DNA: TGTGCCAGCAGCTCCGACAGCTACACTGAAGCTTTCTTT. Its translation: CASSSDSYTEAFF.

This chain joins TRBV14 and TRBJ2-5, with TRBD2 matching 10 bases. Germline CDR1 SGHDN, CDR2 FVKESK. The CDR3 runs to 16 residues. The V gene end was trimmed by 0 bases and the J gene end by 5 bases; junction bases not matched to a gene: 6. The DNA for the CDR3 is TGTGCCAGCAGCCAAGACGAGCGGGGGGGCTTGGAGACCCAGTACTTC. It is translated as CASSQDERGGLETQYF.

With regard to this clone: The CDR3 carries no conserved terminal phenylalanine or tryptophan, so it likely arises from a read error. CDR3: CASSLAYLGKSSYNSPLHL. CDR3 sequence (DNA): TGTGCCAGCAGCTTAGCTTATTTAGGAAAAAGCTCCTATAATTCACCCCTCCACCTT. This chain uses TRBV11-2 with TRBJ1-6; no reliable D call. Trimming pared 1 base from V and 0 bases from J, leaving 16 bases between. From germline, CDR1 is SGHAT and CDR2 FQNNGV. This CDR3 contains 19 residues.

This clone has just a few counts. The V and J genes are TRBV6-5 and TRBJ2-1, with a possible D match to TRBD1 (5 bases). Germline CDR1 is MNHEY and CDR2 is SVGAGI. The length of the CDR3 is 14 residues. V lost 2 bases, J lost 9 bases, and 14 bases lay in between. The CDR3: CASSYRQGRSEQFF. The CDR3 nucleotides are TGTGCCAGCAGTTACAGGCAGGGAAGGAGTGAGCAGTTCTTC.

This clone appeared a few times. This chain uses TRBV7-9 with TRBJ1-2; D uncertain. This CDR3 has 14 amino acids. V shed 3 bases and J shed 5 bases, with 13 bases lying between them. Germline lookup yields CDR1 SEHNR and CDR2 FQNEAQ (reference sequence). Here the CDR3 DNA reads TGTGCCAGCAGCTTGGATGGCAGAATATATGGCTACACCTTC. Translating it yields CASSLDGRIYGYTF.